This TCR beta chain appears in the sequencing data of a study of immune evolution from preneoplasia to lung adenocarcinoma. Turning to this clone: What it binds is unknown.

The CDR3 extends over 14 amino acids. The junction had 4 bases not matched to a gene; V was cut back by 5 bases and J by 4 bases. CDR1 and CDR2 from the germline V gene are MNHEY and SVGAGI. Study-wide findings and caveats: From normal lung to invasive adenocarcinoma, top clone frequencies appeared to decrease. KRAS-mutant nodules had the highest T cell clonality. Later-stage lesions appeared to have more T cells, more diversity, less clonality.

Data came from immunoSEQ multiplex PCR; TCRdb stores just in-frame clones and leaves some out. The sample has some 14,000 clones; more than 80% are singletons. The receptor was isolated from a person aged 65 to 85 with lung adenocarcinoma. This chain joins TRBV6-5 and TRBJ2-7; 11 bases agree with TRBD2. Material: FFPE minimally invasive lung adenocarcinoma tissue. DNA for the CDR3: TGTGCCAGCAGTCGTAGCGGGAGGGCTTACGAGCAGTACTTC. Protein product: CASSRSGRAYEQYF.